What follows are 20 T cell receptor beta chains derived from one specimen sequenced in a study of early stage breast cancer tumors. TCRdb's copy holds only in-frame clones and misses some; the assay was immunoSEQ multiplex PCR. The repertoire consists of 25,000 to 35,000 clones, with roughly four fifths occurring once and the leading ten covering roughly 4.5%. Sequencing used blood. These receptors were obtained from a person aged 40-50 years with breast cancer.

The chain couples TRBV6-1 to TRBJ2-4, with D tentatively TRBD2 (6 bases). V was shortened by 1 base and J by 6 bases, with 10 bases between the two germline ends. The CDR3 is made up of 14 amino acids. Germline assignment: CDR1 MNHNS and CDR2 SASEGT. Written as DNA, the CDR3 is TGTGCCAGCAGTGAAGGCGCGGGAACAAACATTCAGTACTTC. Protein: CASSEGAGTNIQYF.

The rearrangement joins TRBV15 to TRBJ1-2; D is undetermined. V was cut by 1 base and J by 7 bases, with 10 bases left in between. Germline V lookup: CDR1 LNHNV, CDR2 YYDKDF (reference sequence). The CDR3 is 13 residues long. CDR3 sequence reads: CATSRGSSGGYTF. The DNA for the CDR3 is TGTGCCACCAGCAGAGGTTCTTCGGGTGGCTACACCTTC.

In nucleotides, the CDR3 is TGTGCCAGCAGCTTGGCTTCTCACCGCACTGAAGCTTTCTTT. Amino acids: CASSLASHRTEAFF. The rearrangement links TRBV7-9 to TRBJ1-1, with D unresolved. Trimming left V 3 bases short and J 4 bases short, with 12 bases between. The CDR3 contains 14 residues. The germline V gene encodes CDR1 SEHNR and CDR2 FQNEAQ (reference sequence).

This clone appeared a few times. The chain joins TRBV6-4 to TRBJ2-2; TRBD1 agrees at 10 bases. With 6 bases clipped from V and 3 bases from J, the junction kept 7 bases outside the gene matches. The CDR3 is made up of 16 amino acids. Germline V gene data show CDR1 as MRHNA and CDR2 as SNTAGT. The CDR3 region has the DNA TGTGCCAGCAGCGGTACCGGGACAGGGGACACCGGGGAGCTGTTTTTT. Amino acids: CASSGTGTGDTGELFF.

This clone has just a few counts. J is TRBJ1-2 and V is TRBV7-7; D may be TRBD1 (6 bases). Per germline, CDR1 SSHAT and CDR2 FNYEAQ (reference sequence). V was shortened by 5 bases and J by 1 base, with 20 bases between the two germline ends. This CDR3 comprises 17 residues. The CDR3 spells CASSQSGRGSLNYGYTF. As DNA, the CDR3 is TGTGCCAGCAGCCAGAGCGGTAGGGGGTCCCTTAACTATGGCTACACCTTC. The variable domain in full, completed from reference TRBV7-7 and TRBJ1-2, reads GAGVSQSPRYKVTKRGQDVTLRCDPISSHATLYWYQQALGQGPEFLTYFNYEAQPDKSGLPSDRFSAERPEGSISTLTIQRTEQRDSAMYRCASSQSGRGSLNYGYTFGSGTRLTVV.

The V and J genes are TRBV15 and TRBJ2-7; 7 bases fit TRBD2. Trimming cost V 4 bases and J 3 bases; bases outside gene matches: 6. The V gene's germline CDR1 is LNHNV and CDR2 YYDKDF (reference sequence). There are 14 residues in the CDR3. The CDR3 DNA follows: TGTGCCACCAGCAAATCTAGCGGCTTCTACGAGCAGTACTTC. As protein: CATSKSSGFYEQYF.

V gene TRBV10-3 combines with J gene TRBJ2-3; D remains ambiguous. The CDR3 runs 14 residues. Germline CDR1 ENHRY, CDR2 SYGVKD. V was cut by 5 bases and J by 0 bases, with 9 bases left in between. The CDR3 nucleotides are TGTGCCATCAGTTATATGTCAAGCACAGATACGCAGTATTTT. This gives the protein CAISYMSSTDTQYF.

This clone was recorded a few times. V and J are TRBV15 and TRBJ2-6; 9 nucleotides line up with TRBD1. V dropped 5 bases and J dropped 0; count of bases not matched to a gene: 5. This CDR3 has 17 residues. The germline V gene encodes CDR1 LNHNV and CDR2 YYDKDF (reference sequence). CDR3 protein: CATSRDRDPSGANVLTF. The DNA for the CDR3 is TGTGCCACCAGCCGGGACAGGGACCCCTCTGGGGCCAACGTCCTGACTTTC.

The table lists this clone with a few counts. The rearrangement uses TRBV11-2 and TRBJ2-7; 8 bases fit TRBD1. The CDR3 length is 15 residues. Germline assignment: CDR1 SGHAT and CDR2 FQNNGV. V was clipped by 2 bases and J by 5 bases; unmatched bases: 8. The CDR3 DNA reads TGTGCCAGCAGCTTACTACAGGGGGTTGCGAACGAGCAGTACTTC. This translates into CASSLLQGVANEQYF.

The rearrangement uses TRBV7-6 and TRBJ1-1, with a possible D match to TRBD1 (6 bases). The CDR3 is made up of 14 amino acids. V was clipped by 4 bases and J by 0 bases, with 9 bases between them. Germline CDR1 SGHVS, CDR2 FNYEAQ. The CDR3 DNA sequence: TGTGCCAGCAGCTCGGGACAATTGAACACTGAAGCTTTCTTT. Its translation: CASSSGQLNTEAFF.

This chain connects TRBV25-1 to TRBJ2-7, with D perhaps TRBD1 (5 bases). CDR3 length equals 16 residues. V was cut by 0 bases and J by 1 base, with 13 bases left in between. Germline V gene lookup returns CDR1 MGHDK and CDR2 SYGVNS. CDR3 in amino acids: CASSEYKGRGSYEQYF. The CDR3 DNA follows: TGTGCCAGCAGTGAATATAAGGGGCGTGGGTCCTACGAGCAGTACTTC.

This clone was counted only a few times. The rearrangement links TRBV27 to TRBJ1-2; a possible D gene is TRBD1 (6 bases). There are 14 residues in the CDR3. Per germline, CDR1 MNHEY and CDR2 SMNVEV (reference sequence). V lost 4 bases and J 4 bases, leaving 13 bases between the germline ends. Here the CDR3 DNA reads TGTGCCAGCAGTTCATCGACAGGAAGCTATGGCTACACCTTC. It encodes CASSSSTGSYGYTF.

The rearrangement links TRBV6-6 to TRBJ2-7, with 10 bases matching TRBD2. This CDR3 is 14 amino acids long. CDR1 and CDR2 (germline): MNHNY, SVGAGI (reference sequence). V dropped 7 bases and J dropped 4; count of bases not matched to a gene: 7. CDR3 nucleotides: TGTGCCAGCATCGGAGCGGGAGGGCCGTACGAGCAGTACTTC. Translating gives CASIGAGGPYEQYF.

The chain has TRBV4-3 and TRBJ2-1; 9 bases fit TRBD2. The CDR3 has 19 residues. The germline gives CDR1 LGHNA, CDR2 YSLEER. The V gene end was trimmed by 0 bases and the J gene end by 5 bases; junction bases not matched to a gene: 14. In DNA form, the CDR3 reads TGCGCCAGCAGCCAAGATTTAGGCGGGAGGGCCGGTAGAGACAATGAGCAGTTCTTC. Translated, it gives CASSQDLGGRAGRDNEQFF.

The CDR3 DNA reads TGTGCCAGCAGCGATACAGATACGCAGTATTTT. This sequence encodes CASSDTDTQYF. The chain carries TRBV9 and TRBJ2-3; D ambiguous. The V and J ends lost 3 bases and 3 bases respectively, with 2 bases between them. Germline CDR1 is SGDLS and CDR2 is YYNGEE. The CDR3 sequence is 11 residues long. The variable domain in full, completed from reference TRBV9 and TRBJ2-3, reads DSGVTQTPKHLITATGQRVTLRCSPRSGDLSVYWYQQSLDQGLQFLIQYYNGEERAKGNILERFSAQQFPDLHSELNLSSLELGDSALYFCASSDTDTQYFGPGTRLTVL.

The V call is TRBV11-2, the J call TRBJ2-5; TRBD2 matches 8 bases. Unmatched junction bases numbered 4, after V lost 0 bases and J lost 1 base. This CDR3 spans 16 amino acids. The germline V gene has CDR1 SGHAT and CDR2 FQNNGV. CDR3 protein: CASSLESGRPQETQYF. CDR3 DNA: TGTGCCAGCAGCTTAGAGAGCGGGAGACCCCAAGAGACCCAGTACTTC.

The V call is TRBV5-5, the J call TRBJ1-1, with D perhaps TRBD1 (6 bases). V lost 2 bases and J 8 bases, leaving 13 bases between the germline ends. Germline values: CDR1 SGHKS, CDR2 YYEKEE (reference sequence). The CDR3 extends over 13 amino acids. The CDR3 spells CASSFQGREEAFF. Written as DNA, the CDR3 is TGTGCCAGCAGCTTTCAGGGGCGGGAAGAAGCTTTCTTT.

The rearrangement links TRBV29-1 to TRBJ2-2, with D possibly matching TRBD1 (5 bases). Per germline, CDR1 SQVTM and CDR2 ANQGSEA. CDR3 length: 13 amino acids. Trimming removed 7 bases from V and 7 bases from J, with 16 bases in between. The CDR3 loop reads CSALGVGGGELFF. The DNA of the CDR3 is TGCAGCGCCCTAGGGGTTGGCGGCGGGGAGCTGTTTTTT.

Here the CDR3 reads CASSIDGSGSRHEQYF. The CDR3 nucleotides read TGTGCCAGTAGTATAGATGGAAGCGGGAGCAGACACGAGCAGTACTTC. The rearrangement links TRBV19 to TRBJ2-7; 8 nucleotides agree with TRBD2. The CDR3 has 16 amino acids. V was clipped by 0 bases and J by 5 bases; unmatched bases: 9. In germline, CDR1 is LNHDA, CDR2 SQIVND (reference sequence).

J is TRBJ2-1 and V is TRBV7-9, with 7 nucleotides matching TRBD2. CDR1 is SEHNR, CDR2 FQNEAQ, per germline (reference sequence). V lost 4 bases, J lost 6 bases, and 12 bases stayed unmatched. The CDR3 is 16 amino acids. The chain's CDR3 is CASSSPAGTTINEQFF. CDR3 nucleotide sequence: TGTGCCAGCAGCTCCCCCGCCGGGACTACCATCAATGAGCAGTTCTTC.